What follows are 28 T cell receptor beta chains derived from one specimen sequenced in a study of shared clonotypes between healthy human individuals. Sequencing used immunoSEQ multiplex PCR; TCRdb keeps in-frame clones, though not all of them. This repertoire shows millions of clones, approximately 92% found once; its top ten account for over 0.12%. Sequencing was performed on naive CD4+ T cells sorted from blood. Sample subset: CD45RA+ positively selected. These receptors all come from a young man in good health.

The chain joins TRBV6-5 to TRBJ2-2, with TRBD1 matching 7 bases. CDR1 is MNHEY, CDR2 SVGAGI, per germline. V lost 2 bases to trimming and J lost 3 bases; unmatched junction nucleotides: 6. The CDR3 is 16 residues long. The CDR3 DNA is TGTGCCAGCAGTTACCTTGGGCAGGGGGACACCGGGGAGCTGTTTTTT. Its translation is CASSYLGQGDTGELFF.

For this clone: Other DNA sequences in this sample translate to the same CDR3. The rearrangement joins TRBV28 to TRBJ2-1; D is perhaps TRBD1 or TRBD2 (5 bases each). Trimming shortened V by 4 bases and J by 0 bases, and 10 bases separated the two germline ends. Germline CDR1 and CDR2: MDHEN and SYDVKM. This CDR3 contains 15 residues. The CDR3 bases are TGTGCCAGCAGTTCGGGGACCGTCTCCTACAATGAGCAGTTCTTC. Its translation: CASSSGTVSYNEQFF.

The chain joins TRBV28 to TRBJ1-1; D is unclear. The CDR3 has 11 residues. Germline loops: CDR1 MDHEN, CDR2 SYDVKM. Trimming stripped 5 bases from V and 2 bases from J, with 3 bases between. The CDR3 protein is CASSPNTEAFF. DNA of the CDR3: TGTGCCAGCAGTCCAAACACTGAAGCTTTCTTT.

This CDR3 reads CAWRGSTETQYF. The CDR3 region has the DNA TGTGCCTGGAGGGGGTCCACGGAGACCCAGTACTTC. The chain carries TRBV30 and TRBJ2-5; D gene unclear. V was clipped by 3 bases and J by 5 bases, with 10 bases between them. The CDR3 contains 12 residues. The germline V gene has CDR1 GTSNPN and CDR2 SVGIG (reference sequence).

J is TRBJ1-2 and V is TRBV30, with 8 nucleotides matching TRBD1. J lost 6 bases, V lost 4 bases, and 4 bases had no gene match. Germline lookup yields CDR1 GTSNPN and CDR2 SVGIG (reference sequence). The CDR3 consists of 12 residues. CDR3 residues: CAWTGGGHGYTF. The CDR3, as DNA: TGTGCCTGGACAGGGGGCGGCCATGGCTACACCTTC.

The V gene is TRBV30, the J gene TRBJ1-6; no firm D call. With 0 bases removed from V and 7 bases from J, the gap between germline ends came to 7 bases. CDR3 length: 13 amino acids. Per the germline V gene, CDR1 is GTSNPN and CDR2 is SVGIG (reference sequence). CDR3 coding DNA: TGTGCCTGGAGTGTGGGTTACAATTCACCCCTCCACTTT. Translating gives CAWSVGYNSPLHF.

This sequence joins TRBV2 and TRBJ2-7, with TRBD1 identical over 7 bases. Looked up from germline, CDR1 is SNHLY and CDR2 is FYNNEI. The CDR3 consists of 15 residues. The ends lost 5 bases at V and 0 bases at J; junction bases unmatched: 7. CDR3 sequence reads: CASSPTTGYSYEQYF. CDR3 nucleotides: TGTGCCAGCAGTCCTACGACAGGGTACTCCTACGAGCAGTACTTC.

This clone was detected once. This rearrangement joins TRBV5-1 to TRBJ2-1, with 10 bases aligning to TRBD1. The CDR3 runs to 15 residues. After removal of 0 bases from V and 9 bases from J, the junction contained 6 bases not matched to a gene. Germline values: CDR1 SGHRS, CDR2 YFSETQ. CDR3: CASSLAGTGAGEQFF. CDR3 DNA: TGCGCCAGCAGCTTGGCCGGGACAGGGGCTGGTGAGCAGTTCTTC.

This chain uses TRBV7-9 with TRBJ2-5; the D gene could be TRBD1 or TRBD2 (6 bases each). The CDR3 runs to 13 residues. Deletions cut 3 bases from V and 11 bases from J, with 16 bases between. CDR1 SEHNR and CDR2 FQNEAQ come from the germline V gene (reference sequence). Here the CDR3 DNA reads TGTGCCAGCAGCTTTACGGGGGCGTGGGAGCAGTACTTC. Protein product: CASSFTGAWEQYF.

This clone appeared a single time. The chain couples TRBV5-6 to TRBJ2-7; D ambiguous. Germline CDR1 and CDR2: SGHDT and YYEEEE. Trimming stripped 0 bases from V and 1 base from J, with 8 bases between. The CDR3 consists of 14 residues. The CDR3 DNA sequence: TGTGCCAGCAGCTTGGGGAAAAAATCCTACGAGCAGTACTTC. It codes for CASSLGKKSYEQYF. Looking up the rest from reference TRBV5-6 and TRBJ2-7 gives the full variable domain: DAGVTQSPTHLIKTRGQQVTLRCSPKSGHDTVSWYQQALGQGPQFIFQYYEEEERQRGNFPDRFSGHQFPNYSSELNVNALLLGDSALYLCASSLGKKSYEQYFGPGTRLTVT.

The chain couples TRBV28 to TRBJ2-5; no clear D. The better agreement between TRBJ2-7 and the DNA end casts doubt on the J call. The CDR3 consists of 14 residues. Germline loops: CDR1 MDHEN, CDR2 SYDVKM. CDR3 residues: CASSPSSTSPEQYF. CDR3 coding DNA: TGTGCCAGCAGTCCCTCCTCGACCAGCCCCGAGCAGTACTTC.

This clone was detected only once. CDR3 DNA sequence: TGTGCCAGCAGTGGACAGGGGGTAATCAATGAGCAGTTCTTC. Protein sequence: CASSGQGVINEQFF. This chain joins TRBV2 and TRBJ2-1, with 9 bases that match TRBD1. Germline-derived CDR1 and CDR2 are SNHLY and FYNNEI. The CDR3 has 14 amino acids. V gave up 4 bases and J gave up 6 bases; unmatched junction bases: 4.

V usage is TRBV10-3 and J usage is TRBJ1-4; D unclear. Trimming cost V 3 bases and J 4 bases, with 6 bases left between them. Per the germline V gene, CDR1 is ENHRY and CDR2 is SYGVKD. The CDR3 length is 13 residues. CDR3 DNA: TGTGCCATCAGTGACTCCCTTAATGAAAAACTGTTTTTT. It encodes CAISDSLNEKLFF.

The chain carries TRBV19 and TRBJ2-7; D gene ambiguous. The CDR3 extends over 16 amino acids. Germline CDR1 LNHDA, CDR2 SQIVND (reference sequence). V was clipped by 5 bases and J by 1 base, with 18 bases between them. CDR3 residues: CASSPTERFISYEQYF. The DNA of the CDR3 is TGTGCCAGTAGTCCCACAGAGCGTTTCATATCCTACGAGCAGTACTTC.

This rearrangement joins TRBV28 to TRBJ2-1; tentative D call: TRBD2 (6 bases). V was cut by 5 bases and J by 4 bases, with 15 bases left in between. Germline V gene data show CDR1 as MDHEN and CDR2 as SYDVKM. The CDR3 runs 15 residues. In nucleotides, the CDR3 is TGTGCCAGCAGTGAAAGCGGGCCCCGGTACAATGAGCAGTTCTTC. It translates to CASSESGPRYNEQFF. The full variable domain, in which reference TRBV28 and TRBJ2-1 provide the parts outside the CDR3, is DVKVTQSSRYLVKRTGEKVFLECVQDMDHENMFWYRQDPGLGLRLIYFSYDVKMKEKGDIPEGYSVSREKKERFSLILESASTNQTSMYLCASSESGPRYNEQFFGPGTRLTVL.

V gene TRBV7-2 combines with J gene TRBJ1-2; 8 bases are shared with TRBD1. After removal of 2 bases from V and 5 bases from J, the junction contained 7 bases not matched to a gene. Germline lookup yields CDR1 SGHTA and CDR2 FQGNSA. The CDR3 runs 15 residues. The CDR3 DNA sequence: TGTGCCAGCAGCTTATGGCGGGACAGGCTATATGGCTACACCTTC. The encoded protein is CASSLWRDRLYGYTF.

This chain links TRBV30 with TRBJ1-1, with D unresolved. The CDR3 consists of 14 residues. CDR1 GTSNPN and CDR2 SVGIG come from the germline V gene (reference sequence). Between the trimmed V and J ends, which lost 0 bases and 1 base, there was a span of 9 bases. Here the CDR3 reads CAWSVKGGNTEAFF. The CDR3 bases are TGTGCCTGGAGTGTTAAGGGAGGGAACACTGAAGCTTTCTTT.

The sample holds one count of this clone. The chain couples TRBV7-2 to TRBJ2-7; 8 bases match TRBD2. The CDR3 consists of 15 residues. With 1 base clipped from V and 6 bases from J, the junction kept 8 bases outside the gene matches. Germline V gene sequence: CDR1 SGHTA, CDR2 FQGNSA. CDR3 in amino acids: CASSLGTSLPIEQYF. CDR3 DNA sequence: TGTGCCAGCAGCTTAGGGACTAGCTTACCCATCGAGCAGTACTTC.

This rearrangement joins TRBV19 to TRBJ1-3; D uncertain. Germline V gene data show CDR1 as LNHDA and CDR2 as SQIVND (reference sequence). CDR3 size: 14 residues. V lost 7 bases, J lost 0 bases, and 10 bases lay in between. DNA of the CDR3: TGTGCCAGTACAGGCAGTCTCTCTGGAAACACCATATATTTT. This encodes CASTGSLSGNTIYF.

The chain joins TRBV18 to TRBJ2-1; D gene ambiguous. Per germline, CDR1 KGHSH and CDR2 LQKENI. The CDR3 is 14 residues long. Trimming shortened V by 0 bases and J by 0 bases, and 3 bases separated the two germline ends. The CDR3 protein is CASSPPYSYNEQFF. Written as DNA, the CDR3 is TGTGCCAGCTCACCACCGTACTCCTACAATGAGCAGTTCTTC.

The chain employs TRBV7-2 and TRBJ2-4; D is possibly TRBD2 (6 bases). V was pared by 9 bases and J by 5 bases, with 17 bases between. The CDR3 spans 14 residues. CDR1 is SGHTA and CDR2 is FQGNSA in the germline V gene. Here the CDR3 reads CASTYGGKENIQYF. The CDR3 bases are TGTGCCAGTACGTATGGGGGGAAAGAAAACATTCAGTACTTC.

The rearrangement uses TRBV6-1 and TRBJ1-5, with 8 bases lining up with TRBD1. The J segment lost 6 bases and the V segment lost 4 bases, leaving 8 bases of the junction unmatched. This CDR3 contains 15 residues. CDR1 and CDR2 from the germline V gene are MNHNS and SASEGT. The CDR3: CASSAEQGGGQPQHF. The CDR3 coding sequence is TGTGCCAGCAGTGCGGAACAGGGGGGAGGTCAGCCCCAGCATTTT.

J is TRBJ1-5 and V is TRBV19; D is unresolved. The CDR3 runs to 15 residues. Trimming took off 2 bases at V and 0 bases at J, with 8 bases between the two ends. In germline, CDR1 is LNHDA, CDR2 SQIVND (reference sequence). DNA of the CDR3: TGTGCCAGTAGTATAAGGTCAAATAGCAATCAGCCCCAGCATTTT. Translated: CASSIRSNSNQPQHF.

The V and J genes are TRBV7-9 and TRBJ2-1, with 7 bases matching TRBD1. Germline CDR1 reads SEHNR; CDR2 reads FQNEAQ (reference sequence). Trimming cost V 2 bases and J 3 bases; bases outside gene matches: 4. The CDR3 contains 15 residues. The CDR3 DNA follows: TGTGCCAGCAGCTTACGACAGGGCAACTACAATGAGCAGTTCTTC. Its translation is CASSLRQGNYNEQFF.

The DNA of the CDR3 is TGTGCCAGCAGCCAGGGGGAATGGGCTAGCGGGGCCTGGGAGACCCAGTACTTC. Amino acids: CASSQGEWASGAWETQYF. V and J are TRBV7-9 and TRBJ2-5; TRBD2 aligns across 9 bases. CDR3 length: 18 amino acids. The trim removed 5 bases at V and 5 bases at J, leaving 18 bases unmatched. Germline values: CDR1 SEHNR, CDR2 FQNEAQ (reference sequence).

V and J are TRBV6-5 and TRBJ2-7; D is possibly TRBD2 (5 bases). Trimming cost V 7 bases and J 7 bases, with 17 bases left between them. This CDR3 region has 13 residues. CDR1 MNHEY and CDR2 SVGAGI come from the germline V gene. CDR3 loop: CASTKIPGNEQYF. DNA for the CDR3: TGTGCCAGCACCAAGATACCCGGGAATGAGCAGTACTTC.

CDR3 loop: CASRRGTGTSGTNTGELFF. CDR3 DNA sequence: TGCGCCAGCAGGCGTGGGACGGGCACTAGCGGGACTAACACCGGGGAGCTGTTTTTT. The chain carries TRBV5-1 and TRBJ2-2; 10 bases align to TRBD2. CDR3 size: 19 residues. With V trimmed by 5 bases and J by 2 bases, 15 bases remained unmatched. Germline loops: CDR1 SGHRS, CDR2 YFSETQ.

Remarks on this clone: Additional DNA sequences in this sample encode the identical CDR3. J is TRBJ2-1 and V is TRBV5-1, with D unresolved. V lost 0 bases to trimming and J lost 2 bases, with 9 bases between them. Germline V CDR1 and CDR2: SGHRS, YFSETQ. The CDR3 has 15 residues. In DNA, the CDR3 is TGCGCCAGCAGCTTGGTTGGCGGAACCTACAATGAGCAGTTCTTC. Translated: CASSLVGGTYNEQFF.